A single T cell receptor beta chain is shown here with its context. The antigen is undetermined. This record belongs to a study of cytomegalovirus exposure and HLA in healthy donors. Study at large: Researchers found that around 80% of some 400 genotyped donors fell within the Caucasian-associated ancestry cluster.

Study conclusions and caveats: Judged likely to be a sequencing artifact was a cluster of highly shared sequence variants. A later analysis found most CMV-associated TCR beta chains apparently HLA-restricted.

The CDR3 is made up of 21 amino acids. The germline gives CDR1 MDHEN, CDR2 SYDVKM. V was clipped by 6 bases and J by 0 bases; unmatched bases: 17. The primer mix had 60 Vbeta and 13 Jbeta primers. The repertoire was sequenced with immunoSEQ multiplex PCR; TCRdb's copy has only in-frame clones and lacks some. Of about 180,000 clones listed, around four fifths were seen once; the top ten hold 1.2% to 1.5%. The rearrangement links TRBV28 to TRBJ2-2, with 12 bases identical to TRBD2. The sequenced material came from PBMCs. This receptor was identified in a woman in her 30s in good health and CMV-seropositive. The CDR3 reads CASSSGLAGTYTFANTGELFF. The DNA for the CDR3 is TGTGCCAGCAGCTCCGGACTAGCGGGAACCTATACATTCGCGAACACCGGGGAGCTGTTTTTT.